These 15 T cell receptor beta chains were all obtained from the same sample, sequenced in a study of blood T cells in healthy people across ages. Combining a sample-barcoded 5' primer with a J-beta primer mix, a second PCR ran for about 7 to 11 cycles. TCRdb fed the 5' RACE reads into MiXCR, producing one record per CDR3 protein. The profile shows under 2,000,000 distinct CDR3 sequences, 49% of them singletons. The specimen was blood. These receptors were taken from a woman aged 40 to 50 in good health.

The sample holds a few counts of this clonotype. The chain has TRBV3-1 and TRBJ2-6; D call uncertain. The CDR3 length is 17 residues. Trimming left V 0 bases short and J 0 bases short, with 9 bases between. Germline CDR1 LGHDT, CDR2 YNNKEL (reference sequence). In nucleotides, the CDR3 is TGTGCCAGCAGCCAAGACAGTACCTCCTCTGGGGCCAACGTCCTGACTTTC. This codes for CASSQDSTSSGANVLTF.

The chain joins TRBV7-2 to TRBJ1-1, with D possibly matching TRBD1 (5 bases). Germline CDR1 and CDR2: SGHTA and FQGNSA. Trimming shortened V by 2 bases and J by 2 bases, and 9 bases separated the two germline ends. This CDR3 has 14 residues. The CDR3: CASSLSTGNTEAFF. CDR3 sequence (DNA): TGTGCCAGCAGCTTATCTACAGGTAACACTGAAGCTTTCTTT.

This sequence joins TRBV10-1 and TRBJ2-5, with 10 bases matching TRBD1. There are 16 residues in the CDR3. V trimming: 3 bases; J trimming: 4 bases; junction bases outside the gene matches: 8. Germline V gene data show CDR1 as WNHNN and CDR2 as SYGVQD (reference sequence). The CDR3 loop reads CASSESPGTGAETQYF. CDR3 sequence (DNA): TGCGCCAGCAGTGAATCTCCCGGGACAGGGGCAGAGACCCAGTACTTC.

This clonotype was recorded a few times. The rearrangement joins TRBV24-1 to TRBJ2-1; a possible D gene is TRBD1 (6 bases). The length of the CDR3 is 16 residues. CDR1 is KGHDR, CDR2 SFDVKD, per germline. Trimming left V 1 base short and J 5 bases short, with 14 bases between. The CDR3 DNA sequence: TGTGCCACCAGTGATTTAAAAGGACAGACGAACAATGAGCAGTTCTTC. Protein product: CATSDLKGQTNNEQFF.

Here the CDR3 DNA reads TGCAGTGCTCAGACTAGCGGGGCCCTCAATGAGCAGTTCTTC. This encodes CSAQTSGALNEQFF. The chain carries TRBV20-1 and TRBJ2-1; the match to TRBD2 covers 11 bases. J gave up 6 bases and V 5 bases, and 6 bases lay outside the gene matches. CDR1 is DFQATT, CDR2 SNEGSKA, per germline (reference sequence). CDR3 length: 14 residues.

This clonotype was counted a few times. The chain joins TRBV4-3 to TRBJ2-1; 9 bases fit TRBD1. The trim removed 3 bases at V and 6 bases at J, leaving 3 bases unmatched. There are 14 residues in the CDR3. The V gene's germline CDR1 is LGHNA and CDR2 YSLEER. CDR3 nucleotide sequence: TGCGCCAGCAGCCACGGGACAGGGTCCAATGAGCAGTTCTTC. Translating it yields CASSHGTGSNEQFF.

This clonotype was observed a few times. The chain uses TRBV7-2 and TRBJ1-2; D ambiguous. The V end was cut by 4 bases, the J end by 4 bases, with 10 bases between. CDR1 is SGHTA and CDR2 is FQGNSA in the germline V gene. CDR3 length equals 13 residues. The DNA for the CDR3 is TGTGCCAGCAGCTCTCTGAACGGCTATGGCTACACCTTC. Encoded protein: CASSSLNGYGYTF.

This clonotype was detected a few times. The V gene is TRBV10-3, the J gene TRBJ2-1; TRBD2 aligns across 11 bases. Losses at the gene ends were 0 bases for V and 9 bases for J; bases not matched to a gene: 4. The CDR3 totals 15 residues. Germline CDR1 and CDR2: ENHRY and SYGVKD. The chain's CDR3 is CAISESVAGGPEQFF. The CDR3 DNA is TGTGCCATCAGTGAGTCAGTAGCGGGGGGGCCTGAGCAGTTCTTC.

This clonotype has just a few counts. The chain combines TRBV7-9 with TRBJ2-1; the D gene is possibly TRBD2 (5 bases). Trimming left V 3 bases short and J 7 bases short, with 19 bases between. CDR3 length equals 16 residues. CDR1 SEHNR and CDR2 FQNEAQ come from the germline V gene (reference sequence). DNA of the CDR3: TGTGCCAGCAGCTTGAGCGACCGGGGTATGCGGAATGAGCAGTTCTTC. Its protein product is CASSLSDRGMRNEQFF.

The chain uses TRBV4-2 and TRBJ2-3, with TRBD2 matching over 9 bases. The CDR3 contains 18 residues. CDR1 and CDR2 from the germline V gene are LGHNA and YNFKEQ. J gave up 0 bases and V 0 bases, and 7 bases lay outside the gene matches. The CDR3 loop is CASSQEISGGRSTDTQYF. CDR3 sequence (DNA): TGTGCCAGCAGCCAAGAAATTAGCGGGGGACGTAGCACAGATACGCAGTATTTT.

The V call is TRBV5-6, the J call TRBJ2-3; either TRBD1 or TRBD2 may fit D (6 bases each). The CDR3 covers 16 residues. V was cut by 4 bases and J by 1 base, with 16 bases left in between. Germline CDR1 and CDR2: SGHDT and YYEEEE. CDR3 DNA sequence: TGTGCCAGCAGCCCGGAGGGGGGCAGGGGCACAGATACGCAGTATTTT. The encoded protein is CASSPEGGRGTDTQYF.

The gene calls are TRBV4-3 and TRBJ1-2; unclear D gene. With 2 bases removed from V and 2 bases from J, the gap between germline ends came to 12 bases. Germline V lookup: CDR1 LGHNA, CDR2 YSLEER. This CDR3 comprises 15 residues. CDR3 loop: CASSQTPDGNYGYTF. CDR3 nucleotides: TGCGCCAGCAGCCAAACCCCGGACGGAAACTATGGCTACACCTTC.

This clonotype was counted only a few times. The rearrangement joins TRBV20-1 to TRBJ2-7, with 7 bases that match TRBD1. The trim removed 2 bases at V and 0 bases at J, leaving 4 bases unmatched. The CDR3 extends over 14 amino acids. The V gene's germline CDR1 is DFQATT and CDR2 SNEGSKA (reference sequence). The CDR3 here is CSARSRQGSYEQYF. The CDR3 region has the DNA TGCAGTGCTAGATCCAGACAGGGCTCCTACGAGCAGTACTTC.

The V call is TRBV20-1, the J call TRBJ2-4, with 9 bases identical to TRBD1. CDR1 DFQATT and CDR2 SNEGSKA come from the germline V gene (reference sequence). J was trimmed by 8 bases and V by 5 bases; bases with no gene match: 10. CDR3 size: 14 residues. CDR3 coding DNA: TGCAGTGCTCGTTTACAGGGGGCGAGGCACATTCAGTACTTC. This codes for CSARLQGARHIQYF.

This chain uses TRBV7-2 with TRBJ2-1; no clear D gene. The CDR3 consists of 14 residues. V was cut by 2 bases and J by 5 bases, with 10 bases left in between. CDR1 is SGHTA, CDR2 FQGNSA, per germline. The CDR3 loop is CASSLWSSDNEQFF. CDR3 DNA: TGTGCCAGCAGCTTATGGTCTAGTGACAATGAGCAGTTCTTC.